This T cell receptor (beta chain) stems from a study of Ad26.COV2.S vaccination and SARS-CoV-2 variants. The overall study: Intramuscular Ad26.COV2.S at 5x10^10 or 1x10^11 viral particles.

Study conclusions and caveats: Reportedly, after vaccination the spike-specific CD8+ and CD4+ T cell responses displayed substantial breadth.

The treatment here: 15 to 20 received Ad26.COV2.S at low or high dose, single or two shots; 5 received placebo; per-sample allocation not given. Day 63 after the first vaccine or placebo injection was the time point for sampling. An Ad26 vector expressing Wuhan-strain SARS-CoV-2 spike constituted the vaccine. TCRdb's copy holds only in-frame clones and misses some; the assay was immunoSEQ multiplex PCR. The sample has around 500,000 clones, 80% to 90% seen once. The CDR3 length is 15 residues. Germline V gene lookup returns CDR1 MNHNY and CDR2 SVGAGI (reference sequence). V dropped 6 bases and J dropped 1 base, with 14 bases sitting between them. To note about this clone: Its antigen is as yet unknown.

The gene calls are TRBV6-6 and TRBJ2-3, with D perhaps matching TRBD1 (6 bases). The source of this sequence is a person between 18 and 65 years old who received the Ad26.COV2.S COVID-19 vaccine or a placebo. The sample in question was peripheral blood, obtained in a trial of Ad26.COV2.S vaccine versus placebo. CDR3 region: CASSPRRGRTDTQYF. In DNA form, the CDR3 reads TGTGCCAGCAGCCCCCGCAGGGGTCGCACAGATACGCAGTATTTT.